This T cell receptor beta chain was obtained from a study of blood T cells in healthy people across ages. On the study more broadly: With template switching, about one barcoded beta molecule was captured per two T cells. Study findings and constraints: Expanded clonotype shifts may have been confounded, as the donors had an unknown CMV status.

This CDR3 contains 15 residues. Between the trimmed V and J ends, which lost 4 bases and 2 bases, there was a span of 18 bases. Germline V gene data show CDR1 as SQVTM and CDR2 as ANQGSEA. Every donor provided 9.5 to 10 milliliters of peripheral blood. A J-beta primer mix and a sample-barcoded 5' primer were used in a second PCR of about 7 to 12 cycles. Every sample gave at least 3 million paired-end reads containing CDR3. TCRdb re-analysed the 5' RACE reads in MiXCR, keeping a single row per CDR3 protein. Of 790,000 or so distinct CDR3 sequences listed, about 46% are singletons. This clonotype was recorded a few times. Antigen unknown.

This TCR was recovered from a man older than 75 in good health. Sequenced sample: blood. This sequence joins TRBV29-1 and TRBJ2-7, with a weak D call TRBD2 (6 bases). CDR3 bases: TGCAGCGTTGGGAACCCTCGGGGGTCCACCTACGAGCAGTACTTC. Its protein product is CSVGNPRGSTYEQYF.